Included here is one T cell receptor (beta chain) sequence, with context. What it binds is unknown. The identical CDR3 is also encoded by other nucleotide sequences in the sample. Every donor, a Caucasian adult, lived in Nashville, Tennessee. The data originate from a study of shared clonotypes between healthy human individuals. The method was immunoSEQ multiplex PCR; TCRdb's version includes in-frame clones alone and lacks a portion of them. Of 2,500,000 or so clones in the sample, approximately 90% are singletons; the top ten hold around 0.38%. Study-wide points: Clonotype sharing among donors was expected to depend on sequencing depth. Among non-shared clonotypes, generation probabilities were lower than among those shared by all four donors. Of the naive CD4 clonotypes, approximately 5% were shared across a handful of donors.

Sequenced sample: naive CD4+ T cells from PBMCs. This sample's subset: CD45RA+ positively selected. This clonotype was obtained from a man aged 18 to 30 in good health. Some clones in this sample may be carry-over from other donors' samples.

The CDR3 loop is CASSLAGVSTGELFF. CDR3 nucleotide sequence: TGTGCCAGCAGCTTGGCCGGAGTTAGCACCGGGGAGCTGTTTTTT. The J gene is TRBJ2-2, the V gene TRBV5-4; unclear D gene. Between the trimmed V and J ends, which lost 0 bases and 4 bases, there was a span of 10 bases. The CDR3 runs to 15 residues. CDR1 is SGHNT and CDR2 is YYREEE in the germline V gene (reference sequence).